This T cell receptor beta chain stems from a study of control samples from healthy donors and cancer patients. Generated by immunoSEQ multiplex PCR, the TCRdb table keeps only in-frame clones and is missing some. The table lists about 52,000 clones, roughly 96% of them singletons. The germline V gene has CDR1 LGHDT and CDR2 YNNKEL (reference sequence). Trimming removed 1 base from V and 6 bases from J, with 13 bases in between. The CDR3 is 15 residues long. Input material: blood. The chain combines TRBV3-1 (or the pseudogene TRBV3-2) with TRBJ2-1; TRBD1 might be the D (5 bases). This receptor was identified in a man aged 25-40 years in good health. DNA for the CDR3: TGTGCCAGCAGCCAAGGGGCAGGGTTAAGCAATGAGCAGTTCTTC. Translating it yields CASSQGAGLSNEQFF.